The rows below give T cell receptor beta chains drawn from one sample of a study of T cell repertoires in cytomegalovirus infection. No antigen has been assigned to these receptors. TCRdb passed the reads through MiXCR, listing each CDR3 protein once. The profile covers about 770,000 distinct CDR3 sequences, with just under 30% appearing a single time and 10% to 15% taken by the ten largest. The sample in question was cultured CD8+ T cells from PBMCs, obtained from culture after CMV antigen stimulation. The receptors shown here come from a human donor in good health (CMV status not recorded). Some clones in this sample may be carry-over from other donors' samples. Each CDR3 is given with its conserved first and last residue. The order of the fields is J gene, V gene, D gene, clone size, CDR3 protein, CDR3 DNA. A D gene is named only where the DNA matches it firmly. Clone size is stated in some rows and not others, as once, few, many or a class when expanded.

J: TRBJ1-2
V: TRBV24-1
D: TRBD1
size: -
CDR3: CATSDQQRTGGSGYTF
DNA: TGTGCCACCAGTGACCAACAAAGGACAGGGGGAAGTGGCTACACCTTC

J: TRBJ2-7
V: TRBV3-1
D: -
size: -
CDR3: CASSPTLASSYEQYF
DNA: TGTGCCAGCAGCCCAACTCTGGCCTCCTCCTACGAGCAGTACTTC

J: TRBJ2-3
V: TRBV19
D: TRBD1
size: -
CDR3: CASSYQGVSTDTQYF
DNA: TGTGCCAGTAGTTATCAGGGGGTCAGCACAGATACGCAGTATTTT

J: TRBJ2-2
V: TRBV12-3/TRBV12-4
D: TRBD2
size: -
CDR3: CASSLGGGITGELFF
DNA: TGTGCCAGCAGTTTAGGCGGGGGGATCACCGGGGAGCTGTTTTTT

J: TRBJ2-3
V: TRBV3-1
D: TRBD2
size: -
CDR3: CASSPPGLAIGADTQYF
DNA: TGTGCCAGCAGCCCCCCGGGACTAGCAATTGGAGCAGATACGCAGTATTTT

J: TRBJ1-2
V: TRBV2
D: -
size: once
CDR3: CASSGRMNYGYTF
DNA: TGTGCCAGCAGTGGGAGGATGAACTATGGCTACACCTTC

J: TRBJ2-4
V: TRBV6-1
D: -
size: many
CDR3: CASRTVLAKNIQYF
DNA: TGTGCCAGCCGGACCGTTCTAGCCAAAAACATTCAGTACTTC

J: TRBJ2-1
V: TRBV19
D: -
size: few
CDR3: CASSIVGGGRSSYNEQFF
DNA: TGTGCCAGTAGTATAGTGGGCGGGGGCCGCAGCTCCTACAATGAGCAGTTCTTC

J: TRBJ2-2
V: TRBV7-8
D: -
size: many
CDR3: CASSLVENTGELFF
DNA: TGTGCCAGCAGCTTAGTCGAGAACACCGGGGAGCTGTTTTTT

J: TRBJ1-5
V: TRBV7-2
D: -
size: many
CDR3: CASSTTAYTQPQHF
DNA: TGTGCCAGCAGCACGACAGCTTACACTCAGCCCCAGCATTTT

J: TRBJ1-2
V: TRBV27
D: -
size: few
CDR3: CASSPLDRFQLTSTPNYGYTF
DNA: TGTGCCAGCAGTCCCCTCGACAGATTCCAGCTCACCTCGACCCCTAACTATGGCTACACCTTC

J: TRBJ2-3
V: TRBV12-3/TRBV12-4
D: TRBD2
size: many
CDR3: CASSPPLGLDSTDTQYF
DNA: TGTGCCAGCAGTCCCCCCCTCGGACTAGATAGCACAGATACGCAGTATTTT

J: TRBJ1-1
V: TRBV25-1
D: -
size: many
CDR3: CASSDGAEMNTEAFF
DNA: TGTGCCAGCAGTGATGGGGCCGAGATGAACACTGAAGCTTTCTTT

J: TRBJ1-5
V: TRBV10-3
D: -
size: -
CDR3: CAISESYSQPQHF
DNA: TGTGCCATCAGTGAATCGTATTCTCAGCCCCAGCATTTT

J: TRBJ2-7
V: TRBV27
D: -
size: few
CDR3: CASSPRQLSTYEQYF
DNA: TGTGCCAGCAGCCCGCGACAGCTCTCCACCTACGAGCAGTACTTC

J: TRBJ1-5
V: TRBV28
D: -
size: few
CDR3: CASSPPRHGSNQPQHF
DNA: TGTGCCAGCAGTCCCCCGAGGCATGGCAGCAATCAGCCCCAGCATTTT

J: TRBJ1-2
V: TRBV3-1
D: TRBD1
size: -
CDR3: CASSRDRAHGYTF
DNA: TGTGCCAGCAGTCGGGACAGGGCCCATGGCTACACCTTC

J: TRBJ2-1
V: TRBV7-6
D: -
size: -
CDR3: CASSPGTIDEQFF
DNA: TGTGCCAGCAGCCCAGGGACGATCGATGAGCAGTTCTTC

J: TRBJ1-5
V: TRBV4-1
D: -
size: few
CDR3: CASSLRRNNQPQHF
DNA: TGCGCCAGCAGCCTTCGACGGAACAATCAGCCCCAGCATTTT

J: TRBJ2-6
V: TRBV24-1
D: -
size: few
CDR3: CATRAYQGSGANVLTF
DNA: TGTGCCACCAGGGCTTATCAGGGATCTGGGGCCAACGTCCTGACTTTC

J: TRBJ2-1
V: TRBV6-5
D: TRBD2
size: few
CDR3: CASSLYGLAVSYNEQFF
DNA: TGTGCCAGCAGTCTCTACGGACTAGCGGTTTCCTACAATGAGCAGTTCTTC

J: TRBJ2-1
V: TRBV11-3
D: -
size: few
CDR3: CASSLAPPSSYNEQFF
DNA: TGTGCCAGCAGCTTAGCCCCCCCGAGCTCCTACAATGAGCAGTTCTTC

J: TRBJ2-1
V: TRBV4-1
D: -
size: -
CDR3: CASSQDVLQPYNEQFF
DNA: TGCGCCAGCAGCCAAGATGTCCTGCAGCCCTACAATGAGCAGTTCTTC

J: TRBJ1-1
V: TRBV7-9
D: -
size: few
CDR3: CASSSPGHRGGTEAFF
DNA: TGTGCCAGCAGCTCCCCGGGACACCGAGGAGGAACTGAAGCTTTCTTT

J: TRBJ1-4
V: TRBV4-2
D: -
size: -
CDR3: CASSQDHSRPGNNEKLFF
DNA: TGTGCCAGCAGCCAAGATCATTCCCGGCCAGGGAATAATGAAAAACTGTTTTTT

J: TRBJ1-2
V: TRBV10-3
D: -
size: -
CDR3: CAISEGGGGYGYTF
DNA: TGTGCCATCAGTGAAGGCGGGGGCGGCTATGGCTACACCTTC

J: TRBJ2-3
V: TRBV27
D: -
size: few
CDR3: CASSSSLTDTQYF
DNA: TGTGCCAGCAGTTCCAGTCTCACAGATACGCAGTATTTT

J: TRBJ2-7
V: TRBV20-1
D: TRBD1
size: -
CDR3: CSAVSRDRPSYEQYF
DNA: TGCAGTGCTGTCTCCCGGGACAGGCCTTCCTACGAGCAGTACTTC

J: TRBJ1-1
V: TRBV4-2
D: -
size: -
CDR3: CASSQGLATGNTEAFF
DNA: TGTGCCAGCAGCCAAGGGTTGGCCACCGGGAACACTGAAGCTTTCTTT

J: TRBJ2-5
V: TRBV7-9
D: TRBD2
size: -
CDR3: CASSVLLELAKEETQYF
DNA: TGTGCCAGCAGCGTTTTGTTGGAACTAGCGAAGGAAGAGACCCAGTACTTC

J: TRBJ1-1
V: TRBV28
D: -
size: -
CDR3: CASSFEAGMNTEAFF
DNA: TGTGCCAGCAGTTTTGAGGCAGGGATGAACACTGAAGCTTTCTTT

J: TRBJ1-2
V: TRBV20-1
D: TRBD1
size: few
CDR3: CSAGDRANYGYTF
DNA: TGCAGTGCTGGGGACAGGGCTAACTATGGCTACACCTTC

J: TRBJ1-1
V: TRBV7-9
D: TRBD1
size: few
CDR3: CASSELTGLRTEAFF
DNA: TGTGCCAGCAGCGAATTGACAGGGCTCCGAACTGAAGCTTTCTTT

J: TRBJ1-2
V: TRBV19
D: -
size: few
CDR3: CASSMVPRGYTF
DNA: TGTGCCAGTAGTATGGTACCCCGGGGCTACACCTTC

J: TRBJ2-7
V: TRBV7-9
D: TRBD2
size: -
CDR3: CASSPSGEYEQYF
DNA: TGTGCCAGCAGTCCTAGCGGGGAGTACGAGCAGTACTTC

J: TRBJ2-2
V: TRBV12-3/TRBV12-4
D: TRBD1
size: -
CDR3: CASRKGQGGTGELFF
DNA: TGTGCCAGCAGAAAGGGACAGGGAGGAACCGGGGAGCTGTTTTTT

J: TRBJ2-5
V: TRBV4-1
D: -
size: -
CDR3: CASGNGVQETQYF
DNA: TGCGCCAGCGGGAATGGAGTCCAAGAGACCCAGTACTTC

J: TRBJ1-2
V: TRBV7-6
D: -
size: -
CDR3: CASSLVGSYGYTF
DNA: TGTGCCAGCAGCTTAGTAGGCAGCTATGGCTACACCTTC

J: TRBJ2-1
V: TRBV6-5
D: TRBD1
size: few
CDR3: CASSFSGTVNEQFF
DNA: TGTGCCAGCAGTTTCTCCGGGACAGTAAATGAGCAGTTCTTC

J: TRBJ1-3
V: TRBV7-6
D: TRBD1
size: -
CDR3: CASRPTGARGNTIYF
DNA: TGTGCCAGCAGACCAACAGGGGCTCGTGGAAACACCATATATTTT

J: TRBJ2-6
V: TRBV7-6
D: -
size: -
CDR3: CAGSWTVSGANVLTF
DNA: TGTGCCGGCAGCTGGACAGTCTCTGGGGCCAACGTCCTGACTTTC

J: TRBJ2-2
V: TRBV5-6
D: -
size: -
CDR3: CASSFLGTLNTGELFF
DNA: TGTGCCAGCAGCTTCCTCGGGACACTTAACACCGGGGAGCTGTTTTTT

J: TRBJ2-1
V: TRBV6-1
D: -
size: -
CDR3: CASTDTSSYNEQFF
DNA: TGTGCCAGCACAGACACGAGCTCCTACAATGAGCAGTTCTTC

J: TRBJ2-1
V: TRBV29-1
D: -
size: -
CDR3: CSVEDSLSSYNEQFF
DNA: TGCAGCGTTGAAGACAGCCTGAGCTCCTACAATGAGCAGTTCTTC

J: TRBJ2-5
V: TRBV6-8
D: -
size: -
CDR3: CASSPSRRLEIQYF
DNA: TGTGCCAGCAGTCCGTCCAGGCGGTTGGAGATCCAGTACTTC

J: TRBJ2-2
V: TRBV27
D: -
size: -
CDR3: CASSIPRGRNTGELFF
DNA: TGTGCCAGCAGTATCCCCCGGGGGCGGAACACCGGGGAGCTGTTTTTT

J: TRBJ1-2
V: TRBV12-3/TRBV12-4
D: TRBD1
size: few
CDR3: CASSLQGALYGYTF
DNA: TGTGCCAGCAGTTTACAGGGGGCTCTCTATGGCTACACCTTC

J: TRBJ1-3
V: TRBV6-1
D: -
size: -
CDR3: CASSERWQFSGNTIYF
DNA: TGTGCCAGCAGTGAAAGGTGGCAGTTCTCTGGAAACACCATATATTTT

J: TRBJ1-5
V: TRBV28
D: TRBD1
size: few
CDR3: CASIGTVNQPQHF
DNA: TGTGCCAGCATTGGGACAGTCAATCAGCCCCAGCATTTT

J: TRBJ1-5
V: TRBV27
D: -
size: few
CDR3: CASSLWGQPQHF
DNA: TGTGCCAGCAGTTTATGGGGACAGCCCCAGCATTTT

J: TRBJ2-5
V: TRBV7-7
D: -
size: few
CDR3: CASSHRSRETQYF
DNA: TGTGCTAGCAGCCACCGGTCGCGAGAGACCCAGTACTTC

J: TRBJ1-5
V: TRBV11-2
D: -
size: many
CDR3: CASSLALTDSNQPQHF
DNA: TGTGCCAGCAGCTTAGCCCTGACAGATAGCAATCAGCCCCAGCATTTT

J: TRBJ1-1
V: TRBV19
D: -
size: -
CDR3: CATLWGTEAFF
DNA: TGTGCCACCCTTTGGGGTACTGAAGCTTTCTTT

J: TRBJ1-2
V: TRBV2
D: -
size: -
CDR3: CASVAVGYTF
DNA: TGTGCCAGCGTGGCAGTGGGCTACACCTTC

J: TRBJ1-2
V: TRBV25-1
D: -
size: -
CDR3: CASDQGGGYGYTF
DNA: TGTGCCAGCGATCAGGGCGGAGGCTATGGCTACACCTTC

J: TRBJ1-5
V: TRBV6-5
D: TRBD1
size: few
CDR3: CASSDRALNYPNQPQHF
DNA: TGTGCCAGCAGCGACAGGGCTCTGAATTATCCCAATCAGCCCCAGCATTTT

J: TRBJ1-2
V: TRBV29-1
D: -
size: -
CDR3: CSAGRVSGYTF
DNA: TGCAGCGCGGGCAGGGTTAGTGGCTACACCTTC

J: TRBJ2-5
V: TRBV28
D: TRBD2
size: -
CDR3: CASSRIPGLAGQETQYF
DNA: TGTGCCAGCAGTAGAATACCGGGACTAGCGGGGCAAGAGACCCAGTACTTC